This T cell receptor (beta chain) emerged from a study of tumor and adjacent non-tumor tissue in lung cancer. Study summary: The cohort had approximately 13 adenocarcinoma, a couple of squamous cell and 1 small cell patients. Aged about 31 to 76 years, patients included 10 men and 5 women with stage I to III disease. Study-wide points: Compared with tumor, normal lung showed significantly lower TCR diversity.

Three rounds of nested PCR, following a modified ARM-PCR protocol, produced the TCRbeta library. TCRdb re-called the multiplex PCR reads with MiXCR, one entry per CDR3 protein. The sample holds fewer than 120,000 distinct CDR3 sequences, roughly 84% seen once. RNA was extracted from bulk tissue without any cell sorting. Germline assignment: CDR1 DFQATT and CDR2 SNEGSKA (reference sequence). The V and J ends lost 0 bases and 8 bases, in that order; junction bases with no gene match: 4. The CDR3 covers 14 residues. This clonotype has a count of ten or more. The antigen is undetermined. The receptor comes from a man aged 70-80 years with non-small cell lung cancer. The V gene is TRBV20-1, the J gene TRBJ1-2; TRBD1 matches at 12 bases. The specimen sequenced was lung tumor tissue. For the CDR3, the DNA is TGCAGTGCTAGAGAGTTGGGACAGGGGGCCGGCTACACCTTC. Translation gives CSARELGQGAGYTF.